This TCR beta chain was recovered during a study of blood T cell repertoires in COVID-19. On the study more broadly: Specimens from acute and convalescent COVID-19 originated in the United States, Italy and Spain.

The J segment lost 10 bases and the V segment lost 5 bases, leaving 5 bases of the junction unmatched. This CDR3 region has 12 residues. Authors' methods: It was from reference gene primer amplification that nucleated cell counts were estimated. The table came from immunoSEQ multiplex PCR; TCRdb's copy has only in-frame clones and leaves some out. The DNA gave D and trimming, while V, J and clone size come from that table. The table lists some 380,000 clones, more than 75% of them singletons. This sequence joins TRBV12-3 or TRBV12-4 and TRBJ1-1, with 9 bases lining up with TRBD1. What was sequenced was peripheral blood. This receptor was identified in a human donor with acute or convalescent COVID-19. The donor label of this sample is uncertain. CDR3 sequence (DNA): TGTGCCAGCAGTAAAGGGACAGGGAGAGCTTTCTTT. It codes for CASSKGTGRAFF.